What follows are 17 T cell receptor beta chains derived from one specimen sequenced in a study of vaccination effects on CD4 cells after COVID-19. These receptors lack a known antigen. Profiled with immunoSEQ multiplex PCR; TCRdb holds only in-frame clones, not every one. The sample records roughly 64,000 clones, under 85% being singletons. The culture ran for about 11 days, and then CD4+ T cells were isolated. The material was CD4+ T cells from PBMCs cultured without peptide, obtained before COVID-19 vaccination. These receptors were obtained from a human donor who had a prior SARS-CoV-2 infection.

J is TRBJ1-5 and V is TRBV5-4; D uncertain. This CDR3 contains 14 residues. CDR1 SGHNT and CDR2 YYREEE come from the germline V gene (reference sequence). Trimming left V 0 bases short and J 6 bases short, with 10 bases between. The CDR3 bases are TGTGCCAGCAGCTTGGTCCCGGGTAGTCAGCCCCAGCATTTT. Its translation: CASSLVPGSQPQHF.

Comments on this clone: The germline gene is not matched at one end of the junction; a read error may be the cause. The V and J genes are TRBV2 and TRBJ2-7, with D perhaps given as TRBD1 or TRBD2 (6 bases each). CDR3 length: 11 amino acids. Germline loops: CDR1 SNHLY, CDR2 FYNNEI. In DNA form, the CDR3 reads TGTGCCAGCAAGGGGGGAGCGGAAACAAACTTC. It translates to CASKGGAETNF.

This chain connects TRBV7-2 to TRBJ2-5; no clear D. The CDR3 extends over 14 amino acids. Trimming took off 0 bases at V and 0 bases at J, with 5 bases between the two ends. The germline V gene encodes CDR1 SGHTA and CDR2 FQGNSA. The CDR3 bases are TGTGCCAGCAGCTTAGCTATATACCAAGAGACCCAGTACTTC. Encoded protein: CASSLAIYQETQYF.

The chain combines TRBV2 with TRBJ1-2; 7 nucleotides agree with TRBD1. Trimming took 6 bases from V and 0 from J; bases not matched to a gene: 7. CDR1 and CDR2 from the germline V gene are SNHLY and FYNNEI. This CDR3 has 15 residues. As DNA, the CDR3 is TGTGCCAGCAGGGCCCCGGGGACAGCTAACTATGGCTACACCTTC. It translates to CASRAPGTANYGYTF.

V is TRBV19 and J is TRBJ1-5, with D unresolved. The CDR3 totals 13 residues. Trimming shortened V by 5 bases and J by 5 bases, and 10 bases separated the two germline ends. The germline V gene encodes CDR1 LNHDA and CDR2 SQIVND (reference sequence). The CDR3 region has the DNA TGTGCCAGTAGTCCTAGATTGGATCAGCCCCAGCATTTT. Amino acids: CASSPRLDQPQHF.

This chain joins TRBV5-1 and TRBJ1-4; D gene ambiguous. CDR1 is SGHRS and CDR2 is YFSETQ in the germline V gene. V lost 0 bases, J lost 7 bases, and 7 bases lay in between. The CDR3 runs to 13 residues. CDR3 DNA: TGCGCCAGCAGCTTGGGGGTTGCTGAAAAACTGTTTTTT. Residues: CASSLGVAEKLFF.

The genes are TRBV7-8 and TRBJ1-1, with D possibly TRBD1 on 6 matching bases. Germline V gives CDR1 SGHVS, CDR2 FQNEAQ. Trimming took 1 base from V and 3 from J, leaving 12 bases between them. The CDR3 is made up of 15 amino acids. The DNA for the CDR3 is TGTGCCAGCAGCTTAGTCAGGCAGGGGTACACTGAAGCTTTCTTT. Amino acid sequence: CASSLVRQGYTEAFF.

CDR3 coding DNA: TGTGCCAGCAGTGATGGGTCTAGCGGACGGGGCGCAGATACGCAGTATTTT. Residues: CASSDGSSGRGADTQYF. The chain carries TRBV6-1 and TRBJ2-3, with TRBD2 matching 7 bases. This CDR3 has 17 residues. J was trimmed by 4 bases and V by 3 bases; bases with no gene match: 13. The germline V gene encodes CDR1 MNHNS and CDR2 SASEGT.

This chain connects TRBV11-3 to TRBJ1-3; D is undetermined. CDR3 size: 15 residues. Germline loops: CDR1 SGHNT, CDR2 YENEEA. Deletions cut 5 bases from V and 2 bases from J, with 13 bases between. The CDR3 sequence: CASSPSYGPGNTIYF. The CDR3 DNA reads as TGTGCCAGCAGCCCCTCCTACGGCCCTGGAAACACCATATATTTT.

This clone was found once. This chain uses TRBV29-1 with TRBJ2-3, with 12 bases matching TRBD2. V shed 6 bases and J 2 bases; nucleotides not matched to a gene: 6. The CDR3 covers 15 residues. CDR1 is SQVTM and CDR2 is ANQGSEA in the germline V gene. CDR3 loop: CSVVLAGGPTDTQYF. Written as DNA, the CDR3 is TGCAGCGTGGTTCTAGCGGGGGGGCCCACAGATACGCAGTATTTT.

The CDR3 DNA sequence: TGTGCCAGCCGGACTTTTTTGGACACTGAAGCTTTCTTT. Amino acids: CASRTFLDTEAFF. This chain joins TRBV12-3 or TRBV12-4 and TRBJ1-1, with D uncertain. The V gene lost 8 bases and the J gene lost 3 bases, with 13 bases spanning the gap. This CDR3 spans 13 amino acids.

The J gene is TRBJ2-7, the V gene TRBV15, with 12 bases matching TRBD2. There are 15 residues in the CDR3. Per germline, CDR1 LNHNV and CDR2 YYDKDF (reference sequence). The ends lost 5 bases at V and 5 bases at J; junction bases unmatched: 7. CDR3 sequence (DNA): TGTGCCACCAGCGCCCTAGCGGGAGGGTCCCACGAGCAGTACTTC. This codes for CATSALAGGSHEQYF.

The rearrangement links TRBV18 to TRBJ1-6; unclear D gene. Germline CDR1 and CDR2: KGHSH and LQKENI. Trimming stripped 1 base from V and 7 bases from J, with 11 bases between. The CDR3 is 15 amino acids. The CDR3 spells CASSPLAGGNSPLHF. For the CDR3, the DNA is TGTGCCAGCTCACCACTGGCAGGCGGCAATTCACCCCTCCACTTT.

The chain has TRBV5-8 and TRBJ2-5, with 8 bases lining up with TRBD2. The V gene's germline CDR1 is SGHTS and CDR2 YDEGEE. V dropped 7 bases and J dropped 0; count of bases not matched to a gene: 11. This CDR3 is built from 16 residues. The CDR3 region is CASSVRSGRNQETQYF. The CDR3 DNA follows: TGTGCCAGCTCTGTGAGAAGCGGGAGAAACCAAGAGACCCAGTACTTC.

This chain joins TRBV10-3 and TRBJ2-3, with TRBD2 identical over 12 bases. The CDR3 totals 20 residues. CDR1 and CDR2 from the germline V gene are ENHRY and SYGVKD. V dropped 2 bases and J dropped 8; count of bases not matched to a gene: 20. CDR3 sequence (DNA): TGTGCCATCAGTGAGACCGGGACAGGTTCGACTAGCGGGAGTCGAGGTACGCAGTATTTT. It codes for CAISETGTGSTSGSRGTQYF.

This clone was seen more than once but under ten times. The V and J genes are TRBV2 and TRBJ1-1, with 8 bases identical to TRBD1. In germline, CDR1 is SNHLY, CDR2 FYNNEI. Losses at the gene ends were 6 bases for V and 1 base for J; bases not matched to a gene: 7. The length of the CDR3 is 15 residues. This chain's CDR3 is CASSPRGQENTEAFF. CDR3 bases: TGTGCCAGCAGCCCCCGGGGACAGGAGAACACTGAAGCTTTCTTT.

V gene TRBV5-1 combines with J gene TRBJ2-5, with D uncertain. The V gene's germline CDR1 is SGHRS and CDR2 YFSETQ. V was pared by 0 bases and J by 5 bases, with 8 bases between. CDR3 size: 13 residues. CDR3 region: CASSLGDSETQYF. As DNA, the CDR3 is TGCGCCAGCAGCTTGGGCGATTCTGAGACCCAGTACTTC.